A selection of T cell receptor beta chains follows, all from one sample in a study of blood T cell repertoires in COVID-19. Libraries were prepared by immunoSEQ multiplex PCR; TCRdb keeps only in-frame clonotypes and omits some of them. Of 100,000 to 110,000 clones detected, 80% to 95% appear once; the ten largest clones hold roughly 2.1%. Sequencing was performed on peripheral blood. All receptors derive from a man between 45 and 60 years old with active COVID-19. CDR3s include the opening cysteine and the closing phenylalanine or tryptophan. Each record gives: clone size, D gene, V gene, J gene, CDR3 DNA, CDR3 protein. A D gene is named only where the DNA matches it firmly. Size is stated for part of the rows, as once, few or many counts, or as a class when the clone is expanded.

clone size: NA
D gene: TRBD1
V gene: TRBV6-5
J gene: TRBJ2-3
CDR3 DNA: TGTGCCAGCAGACCGGACAGGGGGTATAGAGATACGCAGTATTTT
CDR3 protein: CASRPDRGYRDTQYF

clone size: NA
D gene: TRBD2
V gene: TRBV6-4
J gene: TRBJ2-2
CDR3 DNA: TGTGCCAGCAGTGCTCTAGCGGGAGGAAATACCGGGGAGCTGTTTTTT
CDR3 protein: CASSALAGGNTGELFF

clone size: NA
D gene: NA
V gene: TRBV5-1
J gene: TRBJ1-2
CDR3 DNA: TGCGCCAGCAGCTTGGCCGGGGGGGCCGCTAACTATGGCTACACCTTC
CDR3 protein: CASSLAGGAANYGYTF

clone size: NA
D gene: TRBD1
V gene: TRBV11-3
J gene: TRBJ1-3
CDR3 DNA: TGTGCCAGCAGCCTAGGGACAGCTGGAAACACCATATATTTT
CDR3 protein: CASSLGTAGNTIYF

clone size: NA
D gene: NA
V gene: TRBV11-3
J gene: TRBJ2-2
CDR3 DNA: TGTGCCAGCAGCTTCCGACTGAACACCGGGGAGCTGTTTTTT
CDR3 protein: CASSFRLNTGELFF

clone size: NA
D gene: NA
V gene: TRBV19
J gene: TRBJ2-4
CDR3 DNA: TGTGCCAGTAGCCTTGACAGATCGAACATTCAGTACTTC
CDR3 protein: CASSLDRSNIQYF

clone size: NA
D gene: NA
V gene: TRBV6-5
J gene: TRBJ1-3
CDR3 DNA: TGTGCCAGCCTCAGACAGGTGTACTCTGGAAACACCATATATTTT
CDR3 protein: CASLRQVYSGNTIYF

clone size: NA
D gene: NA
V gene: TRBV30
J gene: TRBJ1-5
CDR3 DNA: TGTGCCTGGAGTTCCGCAGTGCAGCCCCAGCATTTT
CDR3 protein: CAWSSAVQPQHF

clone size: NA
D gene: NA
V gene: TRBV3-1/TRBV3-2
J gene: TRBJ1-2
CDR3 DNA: TGTGCCAGCAGCCAAGATCAGGGGTTTAGCTATGGCTACACCTTC
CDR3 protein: CASSQDQGFSYGYTF

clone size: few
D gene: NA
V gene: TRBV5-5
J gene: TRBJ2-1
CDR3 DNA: TGTGCCAGCAGCTTGCTGAATGAGCAGTTCTTC
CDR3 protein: CASSLLNEQFF

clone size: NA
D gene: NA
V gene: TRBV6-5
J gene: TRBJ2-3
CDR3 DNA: TGTGCCAGCAGTTACTCGAGGGCTAGGGCAGATACGCAGTATTTT
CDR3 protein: CASSYSRARADTQYF

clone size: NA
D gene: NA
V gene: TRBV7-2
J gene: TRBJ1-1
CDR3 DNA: TGTGCCAGCAGCTGGGGGGATGCAAACACTGAAGCTTTCTTT
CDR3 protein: CASSWGDANTEAFF

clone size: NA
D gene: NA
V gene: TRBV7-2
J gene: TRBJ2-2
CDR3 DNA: TGTGCCAGCAGCTTTATTAGCGTCGACACCGGGGAGCTGTTTTTT
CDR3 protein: CASSFISVDTGELFF

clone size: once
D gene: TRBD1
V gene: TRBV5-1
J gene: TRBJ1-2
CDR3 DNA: TGCGCCAGCAGCCTGGACAGGGATGGAAGCTACACCTTC
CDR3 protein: CASSLDRDGSYTF

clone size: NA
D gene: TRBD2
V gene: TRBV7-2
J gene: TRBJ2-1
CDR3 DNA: TGTGCCAGCAGCTTAGGGAGCGGGGTTAACAATGAGCAGTTCTTC
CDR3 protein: CASSLGSGVNNEQFF

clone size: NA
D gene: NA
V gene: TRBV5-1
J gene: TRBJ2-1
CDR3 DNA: TGCGCCAGCAGCGGTTCAAGCGGTAACGCCTACAATGAGCAGTTCTTC
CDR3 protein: CASSGSSGNAYNEQFF

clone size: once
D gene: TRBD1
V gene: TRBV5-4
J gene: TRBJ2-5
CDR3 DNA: TGTGCCAGCAGCGGACAGGCTCCTGAGACCCAGTACTTC
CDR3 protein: CASSGQAPETQYF

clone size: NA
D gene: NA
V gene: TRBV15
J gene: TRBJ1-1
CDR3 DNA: TGTGCCACCAGCAGAGAGGCAGGTCAGACGACTGAAGCTTTCTTT
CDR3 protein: CATSREAGQTTEAFF

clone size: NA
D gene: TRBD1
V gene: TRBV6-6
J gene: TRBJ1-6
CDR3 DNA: TGTGCCAGCAGTCCCACCTCCGGACAGGTCTATAATTCACCCCTCCACTTT
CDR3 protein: CASSPTSGQVYNSPLHF

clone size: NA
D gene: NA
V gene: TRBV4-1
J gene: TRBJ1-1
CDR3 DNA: TGCGCCAGCAGCCCTGGACAGATGAACACTGAAGCTTTCTTT
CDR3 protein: CASSPGQMNTEAFF

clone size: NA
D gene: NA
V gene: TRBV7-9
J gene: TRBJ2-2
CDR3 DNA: TGTGCCAGCAGCTTAGAACAGGTTTACACCGGGGAGCTGTTTTTT
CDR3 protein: CASSLEQVYTGELFF

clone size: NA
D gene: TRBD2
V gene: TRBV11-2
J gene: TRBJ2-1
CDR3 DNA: TGTGCCAGCAGCCAGAACCTAGCGGGAGCCTACAATGAGCAGTTCTTC
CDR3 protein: CASSQNLAGAYNEQFF

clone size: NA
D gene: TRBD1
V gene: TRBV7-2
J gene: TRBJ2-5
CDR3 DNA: TGTGCCAGCAGCTTAGTGGAAGGGGGCCTAGAGACCCAGTACTTC
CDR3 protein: CASSLVEGGLETQYF

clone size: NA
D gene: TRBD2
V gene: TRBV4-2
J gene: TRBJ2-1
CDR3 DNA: TGTGCCAGCAGCCAAGATTACGCGGGACTAGCGGGGGGCAATGAGCAGTTCTTC
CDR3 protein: CASSQDYAGLAGGNEQFF

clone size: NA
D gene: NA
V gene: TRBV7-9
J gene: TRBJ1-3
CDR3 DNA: TGTGCCAGCAGCTTAGGCCCCGGCTCTGGAAACACCATATATTTT
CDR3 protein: CASSLGPGSGNTIYF

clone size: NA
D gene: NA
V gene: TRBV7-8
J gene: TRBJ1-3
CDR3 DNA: TGTGCCAGCAGCTTAGGTACAGGGTCGAACACCATATATTTT
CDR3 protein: CASSLGTGSNTIYF

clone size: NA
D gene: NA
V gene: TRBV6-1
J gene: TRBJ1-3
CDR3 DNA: TGTGCCAGCAGTGAATTTGTAATCTCTGGAAACACCATATATTTT
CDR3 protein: CASSEFVISGNTIYF

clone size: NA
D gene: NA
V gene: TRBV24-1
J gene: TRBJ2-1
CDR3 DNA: TGTGCCACCAGTGATTTCGGTAATGAGCAGTTCTTC
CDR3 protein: CATSDFGNEQFF

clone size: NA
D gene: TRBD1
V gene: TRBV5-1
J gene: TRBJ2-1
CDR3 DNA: TGCGCCAGCAGCCCCGGACAGGGTGAGCAGTTCTTC
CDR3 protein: CASSPGQGEQFF

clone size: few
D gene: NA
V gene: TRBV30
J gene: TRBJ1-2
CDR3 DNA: TGTGCCTGGAGTATCGGGATTAACTATGGCTACACCTTC
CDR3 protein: CAWSIGINYGYTF

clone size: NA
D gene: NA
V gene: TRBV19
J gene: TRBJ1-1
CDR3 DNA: TGTGCCAGTAGTATAACGGCAGGGTGGTACACTGAAGCTTTCTTT
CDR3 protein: CASSITAGWYTEAFF

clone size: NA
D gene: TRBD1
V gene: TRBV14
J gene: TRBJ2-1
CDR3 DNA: TGTGCCAGCAGCCAAGAATGGTCCGGACAGGGTCGCAATGAGCAGTTCTTC
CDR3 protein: CASSQEWSGQGRNEQFF

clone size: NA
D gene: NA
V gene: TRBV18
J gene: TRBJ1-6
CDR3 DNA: TGTGCCAGCTCACGTCTCGACAATAAGAATTCACCCCTCCACTTT
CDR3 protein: CASSRLDNKNSPLHF

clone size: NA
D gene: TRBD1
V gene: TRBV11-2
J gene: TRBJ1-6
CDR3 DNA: TGTGCCAGCAGCTTAGCCCCTACAGGGGTTAATTCACCCCTCCACTTT
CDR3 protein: CASSLAPTGVNSPLHF

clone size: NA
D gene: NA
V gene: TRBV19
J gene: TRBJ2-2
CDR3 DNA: TGTGCCAGTAAAGGGGTCCCCGGGGAGCTGTTTTTT
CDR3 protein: CASKGVPGELFF

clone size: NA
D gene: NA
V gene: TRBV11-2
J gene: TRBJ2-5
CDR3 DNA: TGTGCCAGCAGCCGCGGGGTTCAAGAGACCCAGTACTTC
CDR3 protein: CASSRGVQETQYF

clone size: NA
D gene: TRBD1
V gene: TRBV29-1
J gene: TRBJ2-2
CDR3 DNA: TGCAGCGTTGGTCAGGGGGCGGAGACCGGGGAGCTGTTTTTT
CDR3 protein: CSVGQGAETGELFF

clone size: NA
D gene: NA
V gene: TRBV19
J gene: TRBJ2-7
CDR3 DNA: TGTGCCAGTAGTATCCAATTCGGTCCGCCCTACGAGCAGTACTTC
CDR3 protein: CASSIQFGPPYEQYF

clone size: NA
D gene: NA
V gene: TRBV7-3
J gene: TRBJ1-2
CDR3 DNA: TGTGCCAGCAGCTTAGGGCCAGGTACTGGGCAGAACGACTACACCTTC
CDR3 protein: CASSLGPGTGQNDYTF

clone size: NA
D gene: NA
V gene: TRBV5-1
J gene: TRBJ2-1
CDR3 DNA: TGCGCCAGCAAGGCCCACAAGGGGAACAATGAGCAGTTCTTC
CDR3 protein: CASKAHKGNNEQFF

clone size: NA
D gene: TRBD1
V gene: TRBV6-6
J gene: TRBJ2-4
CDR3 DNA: TGTGCCACCATAGACAGGGTCGGACAAAACATTCAGTACTTC
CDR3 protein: CATIDRVGQNIQYF

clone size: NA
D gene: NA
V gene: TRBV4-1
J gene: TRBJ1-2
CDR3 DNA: TGCGCCAGCAGCCAAGAGGAGAACTATGGCTACACCTTC
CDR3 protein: CASSQEENYGYTF

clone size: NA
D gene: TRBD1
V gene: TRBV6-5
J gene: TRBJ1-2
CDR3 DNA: TGTGCCAGCAGTTCCGGGACAGGGGGGAACACCTTC
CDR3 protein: CASSSGTGGNTF

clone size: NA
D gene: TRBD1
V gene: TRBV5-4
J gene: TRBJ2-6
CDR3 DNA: TGTGCCAGCAGCTCGACGGGACAGGGATACTCTGGGGCCAACGTCCTGACTTTC
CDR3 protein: CASSSTGQGYSGANVLTF

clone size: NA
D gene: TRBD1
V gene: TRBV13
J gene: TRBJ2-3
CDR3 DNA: TGTGCCAGCAGCCTACAGGGGGCGATGACAGATACGCAGTATTTT
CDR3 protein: CASSLQGAMTDTQYF

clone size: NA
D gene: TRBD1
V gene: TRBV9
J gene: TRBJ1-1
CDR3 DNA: TGTGCCAGCAGCGTGGACAGGGTGGGGAACACTGAAGCTTTCTTT
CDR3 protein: CASSVDRVGNTEAFF

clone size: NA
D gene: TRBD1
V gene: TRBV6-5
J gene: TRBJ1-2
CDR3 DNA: TGTGCCAGCAGTTACTCGAGACAGGGGGTCGCCTACACCTTC
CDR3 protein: CASSYSRQGVAYTF

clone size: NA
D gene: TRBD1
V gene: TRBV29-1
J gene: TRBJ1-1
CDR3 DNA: TGCAGCGTTTTGCCGGGACAGGTTACTGAAGCTTTCTTT
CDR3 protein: CSVLPGQVTEAFF

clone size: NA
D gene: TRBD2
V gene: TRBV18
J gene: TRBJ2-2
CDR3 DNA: TGTGCCACCACCCTTCTAGCGGCGAACACCGGGGAGCTGTTTTTT
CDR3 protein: CATTLLAANTGELFF

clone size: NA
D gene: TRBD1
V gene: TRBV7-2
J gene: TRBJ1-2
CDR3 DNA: TGTGCCAGCAGCTTAGACTCTGGGACAGGAAGTCTTGGCTACACCTTC
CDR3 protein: CASSLDSGTGSLGYTF

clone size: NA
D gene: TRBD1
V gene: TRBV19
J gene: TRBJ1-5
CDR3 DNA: TGTGCCAGTAGGGGACAGGGGGCTCAGCCCCAGCATTTT
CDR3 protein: CASRGQGAQPQHF